This T cell receptor (beta chain) originates from a study of blood T cell repertoires in COVID-19. The junction had 12 bases not matched to a gene; V was cut back by 4 bases and J by 5 bases. Per the germline V gene, CDR1 is ENHRY and CDR2 is SYGVKD. This CDR3 contains 17 residues. Using immunoSEQ multiplex PCR, the repertoire was profiled, and TCRdb retains in-frame clones only, with some absent. The table includes about 100,000 clones, roughly 90% detected once. The source of this sequence is a human donor with COVID-19, enrolled during active disease. The donor label of this sample is uncertain. Sequenced input: peripheral blood. The V call is TRBV10-3, the J call TRBJ2-2, with 8 positions matching TRBD2. The CDR3 DNA sequence: TGTGCCATCAGTGCCCACTCTGGCGGGAGGCGTACCGGGGAGCTGTTTTTT. This gives the protein CAISAHSGGRRTGELFF.